A selection of T cell receptor beta chains follows, all from one sample in a study of blood T cell repertoires in COVID-19. Data came from immunoSEQ multiplex PCR; TCRdb stores just in-frame clones and leaves some out. The sample contains about 220,000 clones, under 90% of which appear only once. Sequenced input: peripheral blood. The receptors come from a man younger than 45 with active or convalescent COVID-19. Each CDR3 is given with its conserved first and last residue. The order of the fields is CDR3 protein, CDR3 DNA, D gene, clone size, J gene, V gene, CDR3 length. A D gene is named only where the DNA matches it firmly. Not every row has a clone size; where given, it reads once, few, many or a size class.

CDR3aa: CASSQEMASSYEQYF
CDR3nt: TGCGCCAGCAGCCAAGAAATGGCTAGCTCCTACGAGCAGTACTTC
d_gene: .
abundance: .
j_gene: TRBJ2-7
v_gene: TRBV4-3
len: 15

CDR3aa: CASSSRVRSTDTQYF
CDR3nt: TGCGCCAGCAGCTCCCGGGTGCGCAGCACAGATACGCAGTATTTT
d_gene: .
abundance: .
j_gene: TRBJ2-3
v_gene: TRBV5-1
len: 15

CDR3aa: CASSFRRLGGGDEKLFF
CDR3nt: TGTGCCAGCAGTTTTAGACGTCTGGGTGGGGGCGACGAAAAACTGTTTTTT
d_gene: .
abundance: .
j_gene: TRBJ1-4
v_gene: TRBV7-2
len: 17

CDR3aa: CSMTANTEAFF
CDR3nt: TGCAGTATGACAGCAAACACTGAAGCTTTCTTT
d_gene: .
abundance: .
j_gene: TRBJ1-1
v_gene: TRBV20-1
len: 11

CDR3aa: CASSPPGTPLAKNIQYF
CDR3nt: TGTGCCAGCTCACCTCCAGGGACTCCGCTAGCCAAAAACATTCAGTACTTC
d_gene: .
abundance: .
j_gene: TRBJ2-4
v_gene: TRBV18
len: 17

CDR3aa: CASSERPNEKLFF
CDR3nt: TGTGCCAGCAGCGAGAGGCCTAATGAAAAACTGTTTTTT
d_gene: .
abundance: once
j_gene: TRBJ1-4
v_gene: TRBV5-8
len: 13

CDR3aa: CASSQMGANQPQHF
CDR3nt: TGCGCCAGCAGCCAAATGGGGGCTAATCAGCCCCAGCATTTT
d_gene: .
abundance: .
j_gene: TRBJ1-5
v_gene: TRBV4-3
len: 14

CDR3aa: CASSLTRGYEQYF
CDR3nt: TGTGCCAGCTCACTCACCAGAGGATACGAGCAGTACTTC
d_gene: .
abundance: few
j_gene: TRBJ2-7
v_gene: TRBV18
len: 13

CDR3aa: CASRTDRAAGNTIYF
CDR3nt: TGTGCCAGCAGGACTGACAGGGCGGCGGGAAACACCATATATTTT
d_gene: TRBD1
abundance: .
j_gene: TRBJ1-3
v_gene: TRBV6-5
len: 15

CDR3aa: CASSEPPRRDHSYEQYF
CDR3nt: TGTGCCAGCAGCGAGCCTCCGAGGCGGGACCACTCCTACGAGCAGTACTTC
d_gene: .
abundance: .
j_gene: TRBJ2-7
v_gene: TRBV5-6
len: 17

CDR3aa: CASSLALSSGRRTDTQYF
CDR3nt: TGTGCCAGCAGCTTAGCCCTTTCTAGCGGGAGACGCACAGATACGCAGTATTTT
d_gene: TRBD2
abundance: .
j_gene: TRBJ2-3
v_gene: TRBV7-6
len: 18

CDR3aa: CASSLGTGLGWNTEAFF
CDR3nt: TGTGCCAGCAGTTTAGGGACAGGTTTAGGGTGGAACACTGAAGCTTTCTTT
d_gene: TRBD1
abundance: once
j_gene: TRBJ1-1
v_gene: TRBV28
len: 17

CDR3aa: CASSDAGGVRQYF
CDR3nt: TGTGCCAGCAGTGACGCGGGGGGTGTGAGGCAGTACTTC
d_gene: TRBD2
abundance: .
j_gene: TRBJ2-7
v_gene: TRBV6-1
len: 13

CDR3aa: CASSLAESSGANVLTF
CDR3nt: TGTGCCAGCAGCTTAGCCGAGAGTTCTGGGGCCAACGTCCTGACTTTC
d_gene: .
abundance: few
j_gene: TRBJ2-6
v_gene: TRBV7-2
len: 16

CDR3aa: CASRQGGSNQPQHF
CDR3nt: TGCGCCAGCAGACAGGGTGGTAGCAATCAGCCCCAGCATTTT
d_gene: .
abundance: .
j_gene: TRBJ1-5
v_gene: TRBV10-2
len: 14

CDR3aa: CATSLGHRYGYTF
CDR3nt: TGTGCCACCTCCCTCGGACACAGATATGGCTACACCTTC
d_gene: .
abundance: .
j_gene: TRBJ1-2
v_gene: TRBV10-3
len: 13

CDR3aa: CASSLRQAGGSYTF
CDR3nt: TGTGCCAGCAGTTTGAGACAGGCCGGCGGCAGCTACACCTTC
d_gene: .
abundance: .
j_gene: TRBJ1-2
v_gene: TRBV28
len: 14

CDR3aa: CASSVVRGTEAFF
CDR3nt: TGTGCCAGCAGCGTAGTCCGGGGCACTGAAGCTTTCTTT
d_gene: .
abundance: .
j_gene: TRBJ1-1
v_gene: TRBV7-3
len: 13

CDR3aa: CASSVTSGTDTQYF
CDR3nt: TGTGCCAGCAGCGTGACTAGCGGGACCGATACGCAGTATTTT
d_gene: TRBD2
abundance: .
j_gene: TRBJ2-3
v_gene: TRBV6-4
len: 14

CDR3aa: CASSLNSARTYEQYF
CDR3nt: TGCGCCAGCAGCTTGAATTCAGCTAGAACCTACGAGCAGTACTTC
d_gene: .
abundance: .
j_gene: TRBJ2-7
v_gene: TRBV5-1
len: 15

CDR3aa: CASSPTGISEQYF
CDR3nt: TGTGCCAGCAGCCCGACAGGGATAAGCGAGCAGTACTTC
d_gene: TRBD1
abundance: .
j_gene: TRBJ2-7
v_gene: TRBV5-6
len: 13

CDR3aa: CASSFGGTKETQYF
CDR3nt: TGTGCCAGCAGCTTTGGCGGGACGAAAGAGACCCAGTACTTC
d_gene: .
abundance: .
j_gene: TRBJ2-5
v_gene: TRBV7-3
len: 14

CDR3aa: CASSTQGLGGNTIYF
CDR3nt: TGTGCCAGCAGCACCCAGGGGTTGGGTGGAAACACCATATATTTT
d_gene: .
abundance: .
j_gene: TRBJ1-3
v_gene: TRBV5-4
len: 15

CDR3aa: CASSQSGSLLSEQYF
CDR3nt: TGCGCCAGCAGCCAAAGCGGGAGTCTTTTAAGCGAGCAGTACTTC
d_gene: TRBD2
abundance: few
j_gene: TRBJ2-7
v_gene: TRBV4-3
len: 15

CDR3aa: CASSLTGGWPQHF
CDR3nt: TGTGCCAGCAGCTTGACAGGGGGCTGGCCCCAGCATTTT
d_gene: TRBD1
abundance: .
j_gene: TRBJ1-5
v_gene: TRBV5-6
len: 13

CDR3aa: CASYRVVYGYTF
CDR3nt: TGTGCCAGTTACAGGGTAGTCTATGGCTACACCTTC
d_gene: .
abundance: .
j_gene: TRBJ1-2
v_gene: TRBV6-5
len: 12

CDR3aa: CASSRTTGRTSPLHF
CDR3nt: TGTGCCAGTAGTCGAACGACAGGGCGTACCTCACCCCTCCACTTT
d_gene: TRBD1
abundance: .
j_gene: TRBJ1-6
v_gene: TRBV19
len: 15

CDR3aa: CASSLAQGNYSPLHF
CDR3nt: TGTGCCAGCAGCTTAGCTCAGGGGAACTATTCACCCCTCCACTTT
d_gene: .
abundance: once
j_gene: TRBJ1-6
v_gene: TRBV7-8
len: 15

CDR3aa: CASSPMQGAVNTGELFF
CDR3nt: TGTGCCAGCTCACCAATGCAGGGGGCGGTTAACACCGGGGAGCTGTTTTTT
d_gene: TRBD1
abundance: .
j_gene: TRBJ2-2
v_gene: TRBV18
len: 17

CDR3aa: CASSTRETQYF
CDR3nt: TGTGCCAGCAGTACACGTGAGACCCAGTACTTC
d_gene: .
abundance: .
j_gene: TRBJ2-5
v_gene: TRBV6-5
len: 11

CDR3aa: CASSRFDSVPEQYF
CDR3nt: TGTGCCAGCAGCCGCTTTGACAGTGTACCCGAGCAGTACTTC
d_gene: .
abundance: .
j_gene: TRBJ2-7
v_gene: TRBV14
len: 14

CDR3aa: CASSPRYSGSSYNEQFF
CDR3nt: TGTGCCAGCTCACCACGATATAGCGGGAGCTCCTACAATGAGCAGTTCTTC
d_gene: TRBD2
abundance: .
j_gene: TRBJ2-1
v_gene: TRBV18
len: 17

CDR3aa: CASSTLLQEDEQYF
CDR3nt: TGCGCCAGCAGCACCCTACTCCAAGAGGACGAGCAGTACTTC
d_gene: .
abundance: .
j_gene: TRBJ2-7
v_gene: TRBV5-1
len: 14

CDR3aa: CASSLRDREDSPLHF
CDR3nt: TGTGCCAGCAGTCTGAGGGACAGGGAAGATTCACCCCTCCACTTT
d_gene: TRBD1
abundance: .
j_gene: TRBJ1-6
v_gene: TRBV27
len: 15

CDR3aa: CASSPGQGGYGYTF
CDR3nt: TGTGCCAGTAGTCCCGGACAGGGCGGCTATGGCTACACCTTC
d_gene: TRBD1
abundance: .
j_gene: TRBJ1-2
v_gene: TRBV19
len: 14